A selection of T cell receptor beta chains follows, all from one sample in a study of technical replicates of blood from several donors. The assay was immunoSEQ multiplex PCR, and TCRdb's table has in-frame clones only and misses some. The sample has about 84,000 clones, 93% seen once. The specimen was T cells isolated from PBMCs. The receptors stem from a human donor in good health. CDR3s include the opening cysteine and the closing phenylalanine or tryptophan. Fields, in order: clone size, D gene, V gene, J gene, CDR3 protein, CDR3 DNA. The D gene is left open where the match is weak. For some rows the clone size is stated as once, few or many, or as a class when expanded; others skip it.

-	TRBD1	TRBV5-6	TRBJ2-3	CASSLGTGGAKDTQYF	TGTGCCAGCAGCTTGGGGACAGGGGGCGCGAAAGATACGCAGTATTTT
-	-	TRBV5-1	TRBJ1-3	CASRPDRFSGNTIYF	TGCGCCAGCAGACCCGACAGGTTCTCTGGAAACACCATATATTTT
medium-sized	TRBD1	TRBV6-1	TRBJ1-2	CASRKPGGSYGYTF	TGTGCCAGCAGAAAGCCAGGGGGTTCCTATGGCTACACCTTC
-	-	TRBV4-1	TRBJ2-5	CASMSLARRGRSEETQYF	TGCGCCAGCATGTCACTTGCCCGCAGGGGGAGGTCTGAGGAGACCCAGTACTTC
-	-	TRBV6-5	TRBJ1-2	CASSSARGYTF	TGTGCCAGCAGTTCCGCCAGGGGCTACACCTTC
-	-	TRBV19	TRBJ2-6	CASTKGIGANVLTF	TGTGCCAGTACCAAGGGGATAGGGGCCAACGTCCTGACTTTC
-	-	TRBV27	TRBJ1-2	CASSLSSPPDYYGYTF	TGTGCCAGCAGTTTATCGAGTCCGCCGGACTACTATGGCTACACCTTC
-	TRBD2	TRBV12-5	TRBJ2-3	CASGGPAGGNADTQYF	TGTGCTAGTGGTGGACCCGCCGGGGGGAATGCAGATACGCAGTATTTT
few	TRBD1	TRBV10-3	TRBJ1-1	CAIRMTGDNEAFF	TGTGCCATCAGAATGACAGGGGATAATGAAGCTTTCTTT
-	TRBD2	TRBV10-3	TRBJ2-7	CAIGWGLAGDEQYF	TGTGCCATCGGTTGGGGCCTAGCGGGAGACGAGCAGTACTTC
-	-	TRBV28	TRBJ2-1	CASSSGRSSRNNYEQFF	TGTGCCAGCAGTTCCGGGAGAAGCAGCCGGAACAATTATGAGCAGTTCTTC
-	-	TRBV6-6	TRBJ1-1	CASSYFGQRDEAFF	TGTGCCAGCAGTTACTTTGGACAGCGAGATGAAGCTTTCTTT
-	TRBD1	TRBV7-9	TRBJ1-2	CASSLAGQNYGYTF	TGTGCCAGCAGCTTAGCGGGACAGAACTATGGCTACACCTTC
few	-	TRBV6-5	TRBJ1-1	CASSYPGPGGAFF	TGTGCCAGCAGTTACCCCGGTCCCGGGGGAGCTTTCTTT
few	TRBD1	TRBV5-1	TRBJ1-3	CASSLGQGVAGNTIYF	TGCGCCAGCAGCTTAGGACAGGGGGTTGCTGGAAACACCATATATTTT
-	-	TRBV5-1	TRBJ2-5	CASSQTSTETQYF	TGCGCCAGCAGCCAGACTAGTACAGAGACCCAGTACTTC
-	-	TRBV2	TRBJ2-5	CASSAPGTEETQYF	TGTGCCAGCAGTGCGCCCGGGACTGAAGAGACCCAGTACTTC